This is a list of T cell receptor beta chains from one sample in a study of cytomegalovirus exposure and HLA in healthy donors. Assay used: immunoSEQ multiplex PCR; TCRdb lists only in-frame clones, some missing. The sample has roughly 130,000 clones, 70% to 80% seen once; the top ten hold around 10%. Source material: PBMCs. The receptors derive from a woman in her fifties or sixties in good health and CMV-seropositive. Both conserved end residues are part of each CDR3. Each record gives: CDR3 protein, CDR3 DNA, clone size, V gene, J gene, D gene. A D gene is named only where the DNA matches it firmly. Rows give clone size only sometimes, using once, few, many, or a class for an expanded clone.

CDR3aa: CASSPARGRETQYF
CDR3nt: TGTGCCAGCAGCCCCGCCAGGGGGCGAGAGACCCAGTACTTC
abundance: .
v_gene: TRBV6-5
j_gene: TRBJ2-5
d_gene: TRBD1

CDR3aa: CASSQVGGGYNEQFF
CDR3nt: TGCGCCAGCAGCCAAGTCGGGGGGGGGTACAATGAGCAGTTCTTC
abundance: .
v_gene: TRBV4-3
j_gene: TRBJ2-1
d_gene: TRBD2

CDR3aa: CASRPTPNYGYTF
CDR3nt: TGTGCCAGCAGACCGACACCTAACTATGGCTACACCTTC
abundance: .
v_gene: TRBV27
j_gene: TRBJ1-2
d_gene: .

CDR3aa: CASSLVGGGTVPYEQYF
CDR3nt: TGCGCCAGCAGCTTGGTCGGGGGGGGGACAGTTCCCTACGAGCAGTACTTC
abundance: .
v_gene: TRBV5-1
j_gene: TRBJ2-7
d_gene: .

CDR3aa: CASRPRSSYNEQFF
CDR3nt: TGTGCCAGCAGACCGAGATCATCCTACAATGAGCAGTTCTTC
abundance: once
v_gene: TRBV2
j_gene: TRBJ2-1
d_gene: .

CDR3aa: CASRGTGTTGELFF
CDR3nt: TGTGCCAGCAGGGGAACAGGAACCACCGGGGAGCTGTTTTTT
abundance: once
v_gene: TRBV2
j_gene: TRBJ2-2
d_gene: .

CDR3aa: CATRIRDTRGGNEQFF
CDR3nt: TGTGCCACCCGTATCCGGGACACCCGAGGGGGCAATGAGCAGTTCTTC
abundance: .
v_gene: TRBV10-3
j_gene: TRBJ2-1
d_gene: .

CDR3aa: CASSQDWASGGYTF
CDR3nt: TGTGCCAGCAGCCAAGATTGGGCAAGCGGGGGCTACACCTTC
abundance: .
v_gene: TRBV14
j_gene: TRBJ1-2
d_gene: .

CDR3aa: CCCGVYNSPLHF
CDR3nt: TGTTGCTGCGGGGTGTATAATTCACCCCTCCACTTT
abundance: .
v_gene: TRBV28
j_gene: TRBJ1-6
d_gene: .

CDR3aa: CASSPGQEGYEQYF
CDR3nt: TGCGCCAGCAGCCCTGGACAGGAGGGCTACGAGCAGTACTTC
abundance: once
v_gene: TRBV5-1
j_gene: TRBJ2-7
d_gene: .

CDR3aa: CASSVGGSSYNSPLHF
CDR3nt: TGTGCCAGCAGTGTCGGGGGGAGCTCCTATAATTCACCCCTCCACTTT
abundance: .
v_gene: TRBV25-1
j_gene: TRBJ1-6
d_gene: .

CDR3aa: CASSLGPELFSTDTQYF
CDR3nt: TGCGCCAGCAGCTTGGGCCCTGAACTCTTTAGCACAGATACGCAGTATTTT
abundance: .
v_gene: TRBV5-1
j_gene: TRBJ2-3
d_gene: .

CDR3aa: CASSTQGWDGYTF
CDR3nt: TGTGCCAGCAGTACACAGGGGTGGGATGGCTACACCTTC
abundance: .
v_gene: TRBV28
j_gene: TRBJ1-2
d_gene: TRBD1

CDR3aa: CASSYSSSGSYEQYF
CDR3nt: TGTGCCAGCAGTTACTCGTCATCAGGTTCCTACGAGCAGTACTTC
abundance: once
v_gene: TRBV6-5
j_gene: TRBJ2-7
d_gene: .

CDR3aa: CASSLGQLMNTEAFF
CDR3nt: TGTGCCAGCAGCTTAGGACAGCTCATGAACACTGAAGCTTTCTTT
abundance: .
v_gene: TRBV9
j_gene: TRBJ1-1
d_gene: .

CDR3aa: CASSVRGQGYTGELFF
CDR3nt: TGTGCCAGCAGCGTCCGGGGACAGGGTTATACCGGGGAGCTGTTTTTT
abundance: .
v_gene: TRBV9
j_gene: TRBJ2-2
d_gene: TRBD1

CDR3aa: CASSQQFGGTDTQYF
CDR3nt: TGTGCCAGCAGCCAGCAGTTCGGGGGCACAGATACGCAGTATTTT
abundance: .
v_gene: TRBV25-1
j_gene: TRBJ2-3
d_gene: .

CDR3aa: CASSPPAGELFF
CDR3nt: TGTGCCAGCAGCCCCCCCGCCGGGGAGCTGTTTTTT
abundance: once
v_gene: TRBV9
j_gene: TRBJ2-2
d_gene: .

CDR3aa: CASSQAEEYSNQPQHF
CDR3nt: TGTGCCAGCAGCCAAGCGGAGGAGTATAGCAATCAGCCCCAGCATTTT
abundance: .
v_gene: TRBV4-2
j_gene: TRBJ1-5
d_gene: .

CDR3aa: CASSLGPDYEQYF
CDR3nt: TGTGCCAGCAGTTTAGGTCCAGACTACGAGCAGTACTTC
abundance: few
v_gene: TRBV27
j_gene: TRBJ2-7
d_gene: .

CDR3aa: CASSASDRVYTF
CDR3nt: TGTGCCAGCAGCGCTTCGGACAGGGTCTACACCTTC
abundance: few
v_gene: TRBV5-4
j_gene: TRBJ1-2
d_gene: TRBD1

CDR3aa: CASSDSLAGEQFF
CDR3nt: TGTGCCAGCAGTGACTCGCTAGCGGGAGAGCAGTTCTTC
abundance: .
v_gene: TRBV6-4
j_gene: TRBJ2-1
d_gene: TRBD2

CDR3aa: CASSEVRGRMNTEAFF
CDR3nt: TGTGCCAGCAGTGAAGTTAGGGGGCGGATGAACACTGAAGCTTTCTTT
abundance: .
v_gene: TRBV6-1
j_gene: TRBJ1-1
d_gene: TRBD1

CDR3aa: CASSPPAGTGYVDGYTF
CDR3nt: TGTGCCAGCAGCCCACCGGCGGGGACAGGGTACGTGGATGGCTACACCTTC
abundance: .
v_gene: TRBV7-6
j_gene: TRBJ1-2
d_gene: TRBD1

CDR3aa: CASSPQSGANVLTF
CDR3nt: TGTGCCAGCTCACCCCAATCTGGGGCCAACGTCCTGACTTTC
abundance: .
v_gene: TRBV18
j_gene: TRBJ2-6
d_gene: .

CDR3aa: CASSLPGDRHSNYGYTF
CDR3nt: TGTGCCAGCAGCTTGCCGGGGGACAGGCACTCTAACTATGGCTACACCTTC
abundance: .
v_gene: TRBV5-4
j_gene: TRBJ1-2
d_gene: TRBD1

CDR3aa: CASSQGTGPYGYTF
CDR3nt: TGCGCCAGCAGCCAAGGGACAGGGCCCTATGGCTACACCTTC
abundance: .
v_gene: TRBV4-1
j_gene: TRBJ1-2
d_gene: TRBD1

CDR3aa: CASSPRGQTSTDTQYF
CDR3nt: TGTGCCAGCAGCCCCCGGGGACAGACTAGCACAGATACGCAGTATTTT
abundance: .
v_gene: TRBV9
j_gene: TRBJ2-3
d_gene: TRBD1

CDR3aa: CASSVSLQETQYF
CDR3nt: TGTGCCAGCAGCGTGTCCCTACAAGAGACCCAGTACTTC
abundance: .
v_gene: TRBV11-1
j_gene: TRBJ2-5
d_gene: .

CDR3aa: CASTAFELILYF
CDR3nt: TGTGCCAGCACCGCTTTCGAGCTCATTCTGTACTTC
abundance: few
v_gene: TRBV28
j_gene: TRBJ2-7
d_gene: .

CDR3aa: CASSPPGQGQKLFF
CDR3nt: TGTGCCAGCAGTCCCCCGGGACAGGGGCAAAAACTGTTTTTT
abundance: .
v_gene: TRBV6-5
j_gene: TRBJ1-4
d_gene: TRBD1

CDR3aa: CASSPRTGPQPQHF
CDR3nt: TGTGCCAGCAGCCCCCGGACAGGGCCCCAGCCCCAGCATTTT
abundance: .
v_gene: TRBV14
j_gene: TRBJ1-5
d_gene: TRBD1

CDR3aa: CATRLAGNTDTQYF
CDR3nt: TGTGCCACCAGACTAGCGGGGAACACAGATACGCAGTATTTT
abundance: .
v_gene: TRBV6-6
j_gene: TRBJ2-3
d_gene: TRBD2

CDR3aa: CASSFEGQGKRPFF
CDR3nt: TGTGCCAGCAGTTTTGAAGGACAGGGGAAACGGCCGTTCTTC
abundance: .
v_gene: TRBV28
j_gene: TRBJ2-1
d_gene: TRBD1

CDR3aa: CASSMLGQGAQPQHF
CDR3nt: TGTGCCAGTAGTATGCTGGGACAGGGGGCCCAGCCCCAGCATTTT
abundance: .
v_gene: TRBV19
j_gene: TRBJ1-5
d_gene: TRBD1